This T cell receptor beta chain emerged from a study of T cell responses to AZD1222 COVID-19 vaccine. Analysis merged second doses at about 4 or about 12 weeks. TCRdb's table, derived via immunoSEQ multiplex PCR, lists solely in-frame clones and lacks some. The repertoire holds 250,000 to 300,000 clones, with 94% as singletons. Overall study findings and caveats: Increases in Spike-specific TCR breadth and depth were seen after two AZD1222 doses.

V dropped 6 bases and J dropped 9 bases, with 12 bases sitting between them. Germline V gives CDR1 SEHNR, CDR2 FQNEAQ (reference sequence). The CDR3 sequence is 12 residues long. With regard to this clone: What it binds is unknown.

The source is an adult who received the AZD1222 COVID-19 vaccine. The sequences come from peripheral blood, collected 28 days after the second AZD1222 dose. The gene calls are TRBV7-9 and TRBJ2-1; D is possibly TRBD1 (7 bases). CDR3 amino acids: CASSPGGSEQFF. The CDR3 bases are TGTGCCAGCAGTCCAGGGGGGAGTGAGCAGTTCTTC.